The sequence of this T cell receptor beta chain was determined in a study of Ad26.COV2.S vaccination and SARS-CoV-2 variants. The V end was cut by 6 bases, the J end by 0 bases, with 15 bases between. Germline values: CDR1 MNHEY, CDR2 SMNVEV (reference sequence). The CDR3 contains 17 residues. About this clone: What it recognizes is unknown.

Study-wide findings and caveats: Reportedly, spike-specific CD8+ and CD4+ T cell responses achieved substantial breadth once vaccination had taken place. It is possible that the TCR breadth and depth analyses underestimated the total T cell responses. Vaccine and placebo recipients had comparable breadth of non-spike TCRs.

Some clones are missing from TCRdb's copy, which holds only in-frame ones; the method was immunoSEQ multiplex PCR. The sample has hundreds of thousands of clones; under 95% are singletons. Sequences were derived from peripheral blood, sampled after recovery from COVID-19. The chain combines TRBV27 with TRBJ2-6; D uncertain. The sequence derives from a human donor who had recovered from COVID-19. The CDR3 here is CASSALPWASGANVLTF. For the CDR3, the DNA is TGTGCCAGCAGCGCACTTCCGTGGGCCTCTGGGGCCAACGTCCTGACTTTC.